The 29 T cell receptor beta chains given below trace back to one sample, sequenced in a study of T cell responses to AZD1222 COVID-19 vaccine. The data were produced by immunoSEQ multiplex PCR, yet TCRdb's version contains in-frame clones alone and is incomplete. The sample carries roughly 78,000 clones, around four fifths recorded once. The sample consisted of peripheral blood, taken on day 0 of AZD1222 vaccination. The origin of the receptors is an adult in good health.

The V call is TRBV4-3, the J call TRBJ2-3; weak D call: TRBD1 (6 bases). V was clipped by 1 base and J by 1 base, with 12 bases between them. The germline V gene encodes CDR1 LGHNA and CDR2 YSLEER. The CDR3 is 16 amino acids. CDR3 residues: CASSQVTQGRTDTQYF. CDR3 coding DNA: TGCGCCAGCAGCCAAGTTACCCAGGGGCGCACAGATACGCAGTATTTT.

The chain links TRBV4-3 to TRBJ2-4; 7 bases fit TRBD1. This CDR3 contains 17 residues. Losses at the gene ends were 0 bases for V and 3 bases for J; bases not matched to a gene: 8. CDR1 and CDR2 (germline): LGHNA, YSLEER. The CDR3 DNA is TGCGCCAGCAGCCAAGATCTCTCCCGGGACAGCAAAAACATTCAGTACTTC. It translates to CASSQDLSRDSKNIQYF.

V and J are TRBV7-2 and TRBJ1-2, with TRBD1 matching over 9 bases. V was pared by 3 bases and J by 8 bases, with 7 bases of the junction left unmatched. Germline V lookup: CDR1 SGHTA, CDR2 FQGNSA. The CDR3 extends over 14 amino acids. The CDR3: CASSFTQGARGYTF. The CDR3 DNA follows: TGTGCCAGCAGCTTTACACAGGGGGCTCGGGGCTACACCTTC.

J is TRBJ2-3 and V is TRBV11-2, with D perhaps TRBD1 or TRBD2 (6 bases each). Germline V lookup: CDR1 SGHAT, CDR2 FQNNGV. Trimming took 5 bases from V and 0 from J, leaving 18 bases between them. There are 17 residues in the CDR3. The CDR3 sequence is CASSQGWGALSTDTQYF. The CDR3 nucleotides read TGTGCCAGCAGCCAAGGTTGGGGGGCCCTTAGCACAGATACGCAGTATTTT.

The chain employs TRBV6-2 or TRBV6-3 and TRBJ2-3, with D tentatively TRBD2 (5 bases). The CDR3 runs to 13 residues. Germline V lookup: CDR1 MNHEY, CDR2 SVGEGT. V was pared by 4 bases and J by 10 bases, with 15 bases between. CDR3 sequence (DNA): TGTGCCAGCAGTTTAATACGGGATCTACCGCAGTATTTT. Its translation: CASSLIRDLPQYF.

The chain links TRBV5-8 to TRBJ2-7; tentatively, D is TRBD1 (6 bases). The V end lost 6 bases, the J end lost 0 bases, and 13 bases lay between the germline ends. Germline V CDR1 and CDR2: SGHTS, YDEGEE. This CDR3 has 14 residues. Written as DNA, the CDR3 is TGTGCCAGCATCGGGACACCCGGCTCCTACGAGCAGTACTTC. Protein product: CASIGTPGSYEQYF.

The chain has TRBV7-8 and TRBJ2-7; 8 positions agree with TRBD1. Germline V gene lookup returns CDR1 SGHVS and CDR2 FQNEAQ. CDR3 length: 16 residues. Losses at the gene ends were 5 bases for V and 5 bases for J; bases not matched to a gene: 14. The DNA of the CDR3 is TGTGCCAGCAGCGAAGGACAGGGATTATTTCCCCACGAGCAGTACTTC. Its translation is CASSEGQGLFPHEQYF.

In nucleotides, the CDR3 is TGTGCCAGTAGTATCTCCAGCGGGAGAGGGAACAATGAGCAGTTCTTC. Residues: CASSISSGRGNNEQFF. The chain carries TRBV19 and TRBJ2-1; 8 positions agree with TRBD2. The V gene's germline CDR1 is LNHDA and CDR2 SQIVND (reference sequence). This CDR3 region has 16 residues. Losses at the gene ends were 3 bases for V and 5 bases for J; bases not matched to a gene: 9.

The chain is built from TRBV6-5 and TRBJ2-3; a weak D match, TRBD1 (6 bases). The germline V and J ends were trimmed by 5 bases and 0 bases, with 12 bases remaining between them. CDR3 length: 15 amino acids. Germline CDR1 is MNHEY and CDR2 is SVGAGI. The CDR3 protein is CASSPDSTSTDTQYF. The CDR3 DNA is TGTGCCAGCAGTCCGGACAGCACTAGCACAGATACGCAGTATTTT.

The chain uses TRBV6-5 and TRBJ2-7; a weak D match, TRBD2 (6 bases). The CDR3 has 15 residues. The V and J ends lost 0 bases and 5 bases respectively, with 14 bases between them. Germline CDR1 is MNHEY and CDR2 is SVGAGI. The CDR3 protein is CASSYSYGSQNEQYF. The CDR3 bases are TGTGCCAGCAGTTACTCATACGGGAGTCAAAACGAGCAGTACTTC.

The chain joins TRBV4-3 to TRBJ2-1; maybe TRBD2 (6 bases). V was pared by 0 bases and J by 7 bases, with 16 bases between. There are 16 residues in the CDR3. Germline-derived CDR1 and CDR2 are LGHNA and YSLEER. The CDR3 sequence: CASSQEGLGEDNEQFF. CDR3 bases: TGCGCCAGCAGCCAAGAGGGACTGGGGGAGGATAATGAGCAGTTCTTC.

This clone was observed a single time. This chain links TRBV12-5 with TRBJ1-3; maybe TRBD1 (5 bases). Trimming stripped 5 bases from V and 4 bases from J, with 15 bases between. The length of the CDR3 is 15 residues. Germline CDR1 LGHNT, CDR2 FRNRAP. The CDR3 bases are TGTGCTAGTGGTCCGCTTGGGGCCGGAGGAAACACCATATATTTT. The encoded protein is CASGPLGAGGNTIYF.

This clone was seen a handful of times. J is TRBJ1-2 and V is TRBV5-3; D is uncertain. TRBV5-3 is an ORF, and what it does is uncertain. With 10 bases removed from V and 1 base from J, the gap between germline ends came to 11 bases. The CDR3 runs 12 residues. CDR3 protein: CAQNHYNYGYTF. The CDR3 coding sequence is TGTGCCCAAAACCATTATAACTATGGCTACACCTTC.

About this clone: Other nucleotide sequences from this sample produce the same CDR3. The J gene is TRBJ1-5, the V gene TRBV5-1; D remains ambiguous. This CDR3 has 13 amino acids. Germline assignment: CDR1 SGHRS and CDR2 YFSETQ. The germline V and J ends were trimmed by 4 bases and 1 base, with 6 bases remaining between them. This chain's CDR3 is CASSLDSNQPQHF. The CDR3 coding sequence is TGCGCCAGCAGCCTAGACAGCAATCAGCCCCAGCATTTT.

The chain joins TRBV6-2 or TRBV6-3 to TRBJ1-2, with 10 bases identical to TRBD1. Trimming took 7 bases from V and 3 from J; bases not matched to a gene: 8. Looked up from germline, CDR1 is MNHEY and CDR2 is SVGEGT. CDR3 length: 15 amino acids. In nucleotides, the CDR3 is TGTGCCAGCACCCCAGGGACAGGGGATCACTATGGCTACACCTTC. Translating it yields CASTPGTGDHYGYTF.

The chain carries TRBV5-6 and TRBJ1-4, with a weak D call TRBD1 (6 bases). CDR3 size: 17 residues. Trimming removed 4 bases at V and 0 bases at J, with 16 bases between. CDR1 and CDR2 (germline): SGHDT, YYEEEE. The CDR3 region has the DNA TGTGCCAGCAGCCCCGGGACACTTCCTTCAACTAATGAAAAACTGTTTTTT. It is translated as CASSPGTLPSTNEKLFF.

The V gene is TRBV7-2, the J gene TRBJ2-3; D unclear. CDR1 is SGHTA and CDR2 is FQGNSA in the germline V gene. This CDR3 has 12 amino acids. Trimming removed 4 bases from V and 2 bases from J, with 4 bases in between. CDR3 nucleotides: TGTGCCAGCAGCTCAAACACAGATACGCAGTATTTT. This sequence encodes CASSSNTDTQYF.

The chain has TRBV6-5 and TRBJ1-5; 7 positions agree with TRBD1. The germline gives CDR1 MNHEY, CDR2 SVGAGI. V shed 5 bases and J 9 bases; nucleotides not matched to a gene: 10. The CDR3 loop spans 14 amino acids. For the CDR3, the DNA is TGTGCCAGCAGTAGGGGACCGGACAGGCCGCCCCAGCATTTT. As protein: CASSRGPDRPPQHF.

The rearrangement joins TRBV7-6 to TRBJ1-5; D possibly corresponds to TRBD1 (5 bases). The CDR3 consists of 13 residues. V was cut by 3 bases and J by 6 bases, with 9 bases left in between. Germline V CDR1 and CDR2: SGHVS, FNYEAQ. The CDR3 DNA reads TGTGCCAGCAGCTTCGGGGGGTCTCAGCCCCAGCATTTT. Protein product: CASSFGGSQPQHF.

CDR3 protein: CASSPGSSTDTQYF. DNA for the CDR3: TGTGCCAGCAGCCCAGGATCCAGCACAGATACGCAGTATTTT. The chain is built from TRBV7-9 and TRBJ2-3; the D is unclear. The CDR3 covers 14 residues. V lost 5 bases to trimming and J lost 0 bases, with 9 bases between them. The germline gives CDR1 SEHNR, CDR2 FQNEAQ (reference sequence). The complete variable domain, with remaining parts taken from reference TRBV7-9 and TRBJ2-3, reads DTGVSQNPRHKITKRGQNVTFRCDPISEHNRLYWYRQTLGQGPEFLTYFQNEAQLEKSRLLSDRFSAERPKGSFSTLEIQRTEQGDSAMYLCASSPGSSTDTQYFGPGTRLTVL.

The J gene is TRBJ2-7, the V gene TRBV29-1; 8 bases line up with TRBD2. CDR1 and CDR2 from the germline V gene are SQVTM and ANQGSEA. The V segment lost 2 bases and the J segment 1 base; nucleotides outside the gene matches: 7. This CDR3 contains 15 residues. CDR3 sequence (DNA): TGCAGCGTTGAATCCGGGACTAGAGAATCCTACGAGCAGTACTTC. The encoded protein is CSVESGTRESYEQYF.

The chain has TRBV18 and TRBJ2-6; D remains unclear. Germline CDR1 reads KGHSH; CDR2 reads LQKENI. Trimming cost V 1 base and J 0 bases, with 13 bases left between them. This CDR3 is 18 amino acids long. The CDR3 DNA reads as TGTGCCAGCTCACCACTTTGGACGGAGAGCTCTGGGGCCAACGTCCTGACTTTC. As protein: CASSPLWTESSGANVLTF.

The chain combines TRBV5-4 with TRBJ2-7; 11 bases fit TRBD2. This CDR3 is 16 amino acids long. Germline CDR1 is SGHNT and CDR2 is YYREEE (reference sequence). The J segment lost 1 base and the V segment lost 0 bases, leaving 3 bases of the junction unmatched. Here the CDR3 reads CASSLALAGGSYEQYF. CDR3 coding DNA: TGTGCCAGCAGCTTGGCCTTAGCGGGGGGGTCCTACGAGCAGTACTTC.

The chain has TRBV5-5 and TRBJ2-7, with TRBD2 matching over 11 bases. The CDR3 length is 15 residues. Looked up from germline, CDR1 is SGHKS and CDR2 is YYEKEE (reference sequence). The junction had 1 base not matched to a gene; V was cut back by 0 bases and J by 2 bases. CDR3 sequence reads: CASSLEGLAAYEQYF. The CDR3 DNA follows: TGTGCCAGCAGCTTGGAGGGACTAGCGGCCTACGAGCAGTACTTC.

The CDR3, as DNA: TGTGCCACCTCGGGGGGGGTTAGCACAGATACGCAGTATTTT. It yields the protein CATSGGVSTDTQYF. The gene calls are TRBV4-2 and TRBJ2-3; TRBD2 matches 8 bases. Trimming cost V 10 bases and J 0 bases; bases outside gene matches: 6. CDR3 size: 14 residues. Germline values: CDR1 LGHNA, CDR2 YNFKEQ.

The V gene is TRBV4-3, the J gene TRBJ2-1; D is ambiguous. V dropped 4 bases and J dropped 0 bases, with 13 bases sitting between them. The CDR3 totals 16 residues. Germline CDR1 is LGHNA and CDR2 is YSLEER. The CDR3 DNA reads as TGCGCCAGCAGCCCAGCAGGCACCGGCTCCTACAATGAGCAGTTCTTC. Translated, it gives CASSPAGTGSYNEQFF.

This sequence joins TRBV6-5 and TRBJ1-1; D gene ambiguous. The CDR3 runs to 15 residues. The V gene's germline CDR1 is MNHEY and CDR2 SVGAGI. Trimming took off 0 bases at V and 4 bases at J, with 12 bases between the two ends. CDR3 amino acids: CASSYSRARSTEAFF. The CDR3 DNA is TGTGCCAGCAGTTACTCGAGGGCCCGAAGCACTGAAGCTTTCTTT.

A few counts support this clone. This chain uses TRBV3-1 (or the pseudogene TRBV3-2) with TRBJ2-7; TRBD1 matches at 8 bases. The CDR3 extends over 18 amino acids. V shed 0 bases, J shed 2 bases, and the junction held 12 bases outside the gene matches. CDR1 and CDR2 from the germline V gene are LGHDT and YNNKEL (reference sequence). Here the CDR3 reads CASSQDFATGQVTYEQYF. Written as DNA, the CDR3 is TGTGCCAGCAGCCAAGATTTCGCCACGGGACAGGTTACCTACGAGCAGTACTTC.

This clone was picked up a small number of times. The chain uses TRBV5-4 and TRBJ2-7; D may correspond to TRBD1 or TRBD2 (6 bases each). Trimming shortened V by 2 bases and J by 0 bases, and 12 bases separated the two germline ends. This CDR3 is 15 amino acids long. The germline V gene has CDR1 SGHNT and CDR2 YYREEE (reference sequence). The CDR3 DNA reads as TGTGCCAGCAGCTTTCCCGGGGGCCTCTCCTACGAGCAGTACTTC. As protein: CASSFPGGLSYEQYF. Together with reference TRBV5-4 and TRBJ2-7, the CDR3 gives the full variable domain: ETGVTQSPTHLIKTRGQQVTLRCSSQSGHNTVSWYQQALGQGPQFIFQYYREEENGRGNFPPRFSGLQFPNYSSELNVNALELDDSALYLCASSFPGGLSYEQYFGPGTRLTVT.